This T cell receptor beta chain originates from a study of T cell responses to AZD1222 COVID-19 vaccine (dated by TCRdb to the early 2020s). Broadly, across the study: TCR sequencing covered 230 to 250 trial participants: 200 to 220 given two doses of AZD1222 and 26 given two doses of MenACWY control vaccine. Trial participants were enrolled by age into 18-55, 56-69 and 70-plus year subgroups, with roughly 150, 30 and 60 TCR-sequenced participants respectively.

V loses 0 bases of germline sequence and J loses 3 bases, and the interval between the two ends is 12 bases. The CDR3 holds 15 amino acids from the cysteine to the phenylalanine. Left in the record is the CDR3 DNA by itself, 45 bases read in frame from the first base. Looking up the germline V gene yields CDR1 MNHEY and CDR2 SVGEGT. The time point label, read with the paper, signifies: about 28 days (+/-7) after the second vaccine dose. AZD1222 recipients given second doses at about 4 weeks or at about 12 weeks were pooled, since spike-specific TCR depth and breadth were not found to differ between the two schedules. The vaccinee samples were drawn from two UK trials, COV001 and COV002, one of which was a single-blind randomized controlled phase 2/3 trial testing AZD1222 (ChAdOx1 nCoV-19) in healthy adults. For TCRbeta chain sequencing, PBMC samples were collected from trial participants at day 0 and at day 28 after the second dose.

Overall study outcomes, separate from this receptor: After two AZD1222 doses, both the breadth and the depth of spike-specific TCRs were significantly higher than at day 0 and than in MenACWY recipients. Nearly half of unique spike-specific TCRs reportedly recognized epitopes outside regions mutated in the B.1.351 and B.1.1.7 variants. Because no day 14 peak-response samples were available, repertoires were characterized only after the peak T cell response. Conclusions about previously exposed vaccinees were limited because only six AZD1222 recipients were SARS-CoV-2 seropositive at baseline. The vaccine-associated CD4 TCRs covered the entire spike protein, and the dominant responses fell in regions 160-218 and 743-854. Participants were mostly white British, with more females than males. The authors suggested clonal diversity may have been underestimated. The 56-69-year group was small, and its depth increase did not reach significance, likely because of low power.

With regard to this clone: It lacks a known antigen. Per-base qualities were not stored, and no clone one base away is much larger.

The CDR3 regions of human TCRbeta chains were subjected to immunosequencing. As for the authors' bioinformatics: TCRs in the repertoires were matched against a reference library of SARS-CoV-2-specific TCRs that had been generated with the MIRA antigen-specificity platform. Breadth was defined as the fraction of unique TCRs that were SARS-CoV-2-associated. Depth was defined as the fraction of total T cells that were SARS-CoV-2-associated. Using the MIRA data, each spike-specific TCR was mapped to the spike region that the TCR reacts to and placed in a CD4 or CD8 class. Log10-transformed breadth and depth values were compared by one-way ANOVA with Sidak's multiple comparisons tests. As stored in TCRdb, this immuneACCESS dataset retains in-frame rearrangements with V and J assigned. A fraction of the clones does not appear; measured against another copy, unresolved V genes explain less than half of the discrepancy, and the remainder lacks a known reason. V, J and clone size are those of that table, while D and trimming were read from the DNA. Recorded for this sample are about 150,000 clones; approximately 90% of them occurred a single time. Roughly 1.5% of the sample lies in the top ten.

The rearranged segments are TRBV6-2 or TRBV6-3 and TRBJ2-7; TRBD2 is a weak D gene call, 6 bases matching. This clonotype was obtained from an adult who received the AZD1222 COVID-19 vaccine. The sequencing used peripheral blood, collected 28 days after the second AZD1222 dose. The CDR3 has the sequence CASSYSLARNYEQYF. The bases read TGTGCCAGCAGTTACTCGCTAGCGCGAAACTACGAGCAGTACTTC.